This TCR beta chain is drawn from a study of metastatic and nonmetastatic thyroid tumors. About the study: From malignant and benign thyroid patients, repertoires in blood and in tumor or nodule tissue were compared. Overall study results and limits: It was reported that TCR beta diversity was significantly higher in malignant thyroid tumors than benign nodules, in blood and tumor.

Germline lookup yields CDR1 MNHEY and CDR2 SMNVEV (reference sequence). V was trimmed by 5 bases and J by 0 bases, leaving 11 bases between them. The CDR3 contains 16 residues. In the original analysis: CDR3 was compared across clinicopathological groups, and the resulting differences were used to build a distant-metastasis classifier for papillary thyroid cancer. TCRdb redid the clone calls on the PCR reads using MiXCR. TCRdb, not the original authors, processed these V and J calls. The data contain approximately 20,000 clones, around 30% of them singletons. To note about this clone: Its antigen is unknown.

All patients reached thyroid surgery having received no treatment beforehand. This sequence joins TRBV27 and TRBJ1-6; D call uncertain. The clonotype comes from a female donor with papillary thyroid cancer or a benign thyroid nodule (not recorded which). Some clones in this sample may be carry-over from other donors' samples. Sequenced material: tumor tissue. As DNA, the CDR3 is TGTGCCAGCAGTCTAGCTGAGGGCTCCTATAATTCACCCCTCCACTTT. It specifies CASSLAEGSYNSPLHF.